These T cell receptor beta chains were read from a single sample in a study of Ad26.COV2.S vaccination and SARS-CoV-2 variants. The table came from immunoSEQ multiplex PCR; TCRdb's copy has only in-frame clones and leaves some out. Among 350,000 to 500,000 clones listed, approximately 90% were seen once. The sequenced sample was peripheral blood, obtained in a trial of Ad26.COV2.S vaccine versus placebo. Receptors were obtained from a person aged 18-60 years who received the Ad26.COV2.S COVID-19 vaccine or a placebo. Each CDR3 is given with its conserved first and last residue. D genes are given only for firm matches. Expanded clones get a size class; other rows say once, few or many, or leave the size out.

D gene,V gene,J gene,clone size,CDR3 protein,CDR3 DNA
NA,TRBV4-1,TRBJ1-3,once,CASSQVTQISGNTIYF,TGCGCCAGCAGCCAAGTGACCCAGATCTCTGGAAACACCATATATTTT
TRBD1,TRBV5-8,TRBJ2-1,NA,CASSVLGQENNEQFF,TGTGCCAGCAGCGTCCTGGGACAGGAGAACAATGAGCAGTTCTTC
NA,TRBV11-2,TRBJ2-1,NA,CASSSGAQTYNEQFF,TGTGCCAGCAGCTCTGGCGCCCAAACCTACAATGAGCAGTTCTTC
TRBD2,TRBV24-1,TRBJ2-7,NA,CATSDGGAYEQYF,TGTGCCACCAGTGATGGGGGGGCCTACGAGCAGTACTTC
NA,TRBV5-5,TRBJ2-7,NA,CASSLDRTYEQYF,TGTGCCAGCAGCTTGGACCGTACCTACGAGCAGTACTTC
TRBD1,TRBV10-3,TRBJ2-7,NA,CAISRGQHIYEQYF,TGTGCCATCAGCCGGGGACAGCACATCTACGAGCAGTACTTC
NA,TRBV12-3/TRBV12-4,TRBJ1-1,NA,CASSFQPNTEAFF,TGTGCCAGCAGTTTCCAACCCAACACTGAAGCTTTCTTT
NA,TRBV4-1,TRBJ1-4,NA,CASSQDYGGLGEKLFF,TGCGCCAGCAGCCAAGATTACGGGGGGCTGGGTGAAAAACTGTTTTTT
TRBD1,TRBV5-6,TRBJ2-7,few,CASSFPGQGFYEQYF,TGTGCCAGCAGCTTCCCGGGACAGGGGTTCTACGAGCAGTACTTC
TRBD2,TRBV4-3,TRBJ2-7,NA,CASSPGSGGTYEQYF,TGCGCCAGCAGCCCTGGAAGCGGGGGGACCTACGAGCAGTACTTC
TRBD1,TRBV6-2/TRBV6-3,TRBJ1-3,NA,CASSSQGPGTGNGNTIYF,TGTGCCAGCAGTTCGCAAGGTCCCGGGACAGGGAATGGAAACACCATATATTTT
NA,TRBV28,TRBJ2-4,NA,CASSIGIDLAKNIQYF,TGTGCCAGCAGCATAGGGATTGATTTAGCCAAAAACATTCAGTACTTC
TRBD1,TRBV24-1,TRBJ2-1,NA,CATSDAGQGERYNEQFF,TGTGCCACCAGTGACGCGGGACAGGGAGAAAGGTACAATGAGCAGTTCTTC
NA,TRBV30,TRBJ1-1,few,CAWRPQGNTEAFF,TGTGCCTGGAGGCCTCAGGGGAACACTGAAGCTTTCTTT
NA,TRBV10-3,TRBJ2-3,NA,CAISGEPPGITDTQYF,TGTGCCATCAGTGGGGAGCCACCCGGCATCACAGATACGCAGTATTTT
NA,TRBV7-6,TRBJ2-1,NA,CASSKDYNEQFF,TGTGCCAGCAGCAAAGATTACAATGAGCAGTTCTTC
TRBD1,TRBV7-2,TRBJ1-4,NA,CASSGRGQGREKLFF,TGTGCCAGCAGCGGAAGGGGACAGGGGCGCGAAAAACTGTTTTTT
NA,TRBV5-1,TRBJ1-3,once,CASSFRATLSGNTIYF,TGCGCCAGCAGCTTCAGGGCCACCCTCTCTGGAAACACCATATATTTT